This is a list of T cell receptor beta chains from one sample in a study of spatial heterogeneity in lung cancer. TCRdb processed the 5' RACE reads anew with MiXCR; each CDR3 protein has one entry. The sample records 15,000 to 20,000 distinct CDR3 sequences, 6.2% being singletons. The sequencing used lung tumor tissue, collected at surgery. The receptors were sampled from a male donor with early-stage non-small cell lung cancer. The CDR3 runs from the conserved cysteine through the conserved F or W. The order of the fields is D gene, V gene, J gene, clone size, CDR3 DNA, CDR3 protein. D genes are given only for firm matches. Expanded clones get a size class; other rows say once, few or many, or leave the size out.

>.|TRBV4-3|TRBJ2-1|medium-sized
TGCGCCAGCAGCCAAGACTCCTCAAGTAGCTCCTACAATGAGCAGTTCTTC
CASSQDSSSSSYNEQFF
>.|TRBV5-5|TRBJ2-1|medium-sized
TGTGCCAGCAGCTCAACCCTCTCTAGCAACGAGCAGTTCTTC
CASSSTLSSNEQFF
>.|TRBV20-1|TRBJ2-6|many
TGCAGTGCTCCCCCCGGGGATTCTGGGGCCAACGTCCTGACTTTC
CSAPPGDSGANVLTF
>TRBD1|TRBV11-2|TRBJ2-7|few
TGTGCCAGCAGCTCCAGGGGGCGCGAGCAGTACTTC
CASSSRGREQYF
>.|TRBV18|TRBJ1-1|.
TGTGCCAGCTCCACGGGGGGGACCAACACTGAAGCTTTCTTT
CASSTGGTNTEAFF
>TRBD2|TRBV11-3|TRBJ2-1|many
TGTGCCAGCAGCCCCCGCGGGGCGGGAGAGTTTATAAATGAGCAGTTCTTC
CASSPRGAGEFINEQFF
>TRBD2|TRBV19|TRBJ2-2|.
TGTGCCAGTAGTTTTAGCGGGGGAAACGGGGAGCTGTTTTTT
CASSFSGGNGELFF
>.|TRBV28|TRBJ2-7|.
TGTGCCAGCAGTTTTAGAGTCAGCGAGCAGTACTTC
CASSFRVSEQYF
>.|TRBV18|TRBJ2-7|medium-sized
TGTGCCAGCTCACCGACCGGGGTGGGGGACGAGCAGTACTTC
CASSPTGVGDEQYF
>.|TRBV29-1|TRBJ1-5|.
TGCAGCGTTTGCGGCAGGGTAGGTCAGCCCCAGCATTTT
CSVCGRVGQPQHF
>TRBD1|TRBV29-1|TRBJ2-3|many
TGCAGCGTTGAAATATGGACAGGGAATACGCAGTATTTT
CSVEIWTGNTQYF
>.|TRBV7-8|TRBJ2-2|many
TGTGCCAGCAGCTTATATGGGGTTGGCGGGGAGCTGTTTTTT
CASSLYGVGGELFF
>TRBD1|TRBV28|TRBJ1-2|many
TGTGCCAGCAGTCGGACAGGGGGCTACACCTTC
CASSRTGGYTF
>.|TRBV29-1|TRBJ2-2|large
TGCAGCGCCCGAGGGTTAACCGGGGAGCTGTTTTTT
CSARGLTGELFF
>.|TRBV6-5|TRBJ2-2|many
TGTGCCAGCAGTTACTCGACCGGGGAGCTGTTTTTT
CASSYSTGELFF
>.|TRBV20-1|TRBJ2-1|many
TGCAGTGCCAGGCAGCTGGACCGGTACAATGAGCAGTTCTTC
CSARQLDRYNEQFF
>.|TRBV6-5|TRBJ2-7|medium-sized
TGTGCCAGCAGTTACTCGAACCTGAGGGAGCAGTACTTC
CASSYSNLREQYF
>.|TRBV5-1|TRBJ2-3|many
TGCGCCAGCAGCTTGTCCTCGGGGTCCCGCACAGATACGCAGTATTTT
CASSLSSGSRTDTQYF
>.|TRBV6-2/TRBV6-3|TRBJ2-7|many
TGTGCCAGCAGTTACCGCGGAGGAACGGGTAGCTCCTACGAGCAGTACTTC
CASSYRGGTGSSYEQYF
>.|TRBV18|TRBJ2-7|.
TGTGCCAGCTCACCGGACAGCCTCTCCTACGAGCAGTACTTC
CASSPDSLSYEQYF
>TRBD1|TRBV5-5|TRBJ1-5|many
TGTGCCAGCAGCTTGACGGGACAGGGCAGTGGCAATCAGCCCCAGCATTTT
CASSLTGQGSGNQPQHF
>.|TRBV11-2|TRBJ1-1|many
TGTGCCAGCAGCTTACAAAGAGACACTGAAGCTTTCTTT
CASSLQRDTEAFF
>TRBD1|TRBV13|TRBJ2-3|.
TGTGCCAGCAGCTCTTACAGGGGAGCCACAGATACGCAGTATTTT
CASSSYRGATDTQYF
>.|TRBV28|TRBJ2-3|many
TGTGCCAGCCAACCCCCAGTAACAGATACGCAGTATTTT
CASQPPVTDTQYF
>.|TRBV27|TRBJ2-2|many
TGTGCCAGCAGGCGTCCGACAGTTACCGGGGAGCTGTTTTTT
CASRRPTVTGELFF
>TRBD2|TRBV3-1|TRBJ2-3|.
TGTGCCAGCGGGACTAGATCCACAGATACGCAGTATTTT
CASGTRSTDTQYF
>TRBD1|TRBV20-1|TRBJ1-1|many
TGCAGTGCCGCCGGGACAGGGAGGACTGAAGCTTTCTTT
CSAAGTGRTEAFF
>.|TRBV12-3/TRBV12-4|TRBJ1-2|many
TGTGCCAGCAGTTTGTGGGGTTACGCGGATTTAGGTGGCTACACCTTC
CASSLWGYADLGGYTF
>.|TRBV10-3|TRBJ2-7|many
TGTGCCATCAGTGAGTCGGAACTAGCCAGCGACGAGCAGTACTTC
CAISESELASDEQYF
>TRBD2|TRBV2|TRBJ2-3|medium-sized
TGTGCCAGCAGGACGGGAGGGAGGAGTACGCAGTATTTT
CASRTGGRSTQYF
>.|TRBV12-3/TRBV12-4|TRBJ2-7|many
TGTGCCAGCAGTTTGCGGGGTTACGAGCAGTACTTC
CASSLRGYEQYF
>.|TRBV5-6|TRBJ1-2|.
TGTGCCAGCAGCTTTAGGGATAGGAATGGCTACACCTTC
CASSFRDRNGYTF
>.|TRBV7-2|TRBJ2-3|many
TGTGCCAGCAGCTTAAGCGGTGGTATGGGTACGCAGTATTTT
CASSLSGGMGTQYF
>.|TRBV6-5|TRBJ2-5|many
TGTGCCAGCAGTTACTCAGGGAGAGGGGCCCAGTACTTC
CASSYSGRGAQYF
>TRBD1|TRBV3-1|TRBJ2-7|many
TGTGCCAGCAGCCAAGGTGTCGGCAGGGGGAAGAACGAGCAGTACTTC
CASSQGVGRGKNEQYF
>.|TRBV29-1|TRBJ2-7|many
TGCAGCGTCTCGGGGCCCTCCTACGAGCAGTACTTC
CSVSGPSYEQYF
>TRBD1|TRBV5-4|TRBJ1-1|many
TGTGCCAGCAGCCGGGACAGGGGTAAATCTGAAGCTTTCTTT
CASSRDRGKSEAFF
>.|TRBV4-1|TRBJ2-3|many
TGCGCCAGCAGCCAAGCCCAGGGCTCTAGCACAGATACGCAGTATTTT
CASSQAQGSSTDTQYF
>.|TRBV20-1|TRBJ2-7|many
TGCAGTGCTACTGAGACAGGCCCTTCGTCCGAGCAGTACTTC
CSATETGPSSEQYF
>.|TRBV6-2/TRBV6-3|TRBJ1-5|many
TGTGCCAGCAGTTACGGCCAGAATCAGCCCCAGCATTTT
CASSYGQNQPQHF
>.|TRBV20-1|TRBJ2-2|many
TGCAGTGCTAGCGGGAGCCCAAGACCGCTCACCGGGGAGCTGTTTTTT
CSASGSPRPLTGELFF
>.|TRBV7-9|TRBJ2-6|many
TGTGCCAGCAGCTCGCTGAGCTCTGGGGCCAACGTCCTGACTTTC
CASSSLSSGANVLTF
>.|TRBV7-8|TRBJ1-5|many
TGTGCCAGCAGCTTATTTAATCAGCCCCAGCATTTT
CASSLFNQPQHF
>.|TRBV20-1|TRBJ1-1|many
TGCAGTGCTAGAGTCCCGGACCTAAACACTGAAGCTTTCTTT
CSARVPDLNTEAFF
>.|TRBV5-6|TRBJ1-1|few
TGTGCCAGCACCCCAACGGGGATGAACACTGAAGCTTTCTTT
CASTPTGMNTEAFF
>.|TRBV21-1|TRBJ2-1|.
TGTGCCAGCAGCACGCCACTGGGGGGGAGGGCCCCATACAATGAGCAGTTCTTC
CASSTPLGGRAPYNEQFF
>TRBD1|TRBV28|TRBJ1-2|many
TGTGCCAGCAGTTCGCCGGGACAGGGGGGCTATGGCTACACCTTC
CASSSPGQGGYGYTF
>TRBD2|TRBV28|TRBJ2-1|many
TGTGCCAGCAGCCCCTTAACTAGCGGGGGTCCGCTCTTC
CASSPLTSGGPLF
>TRBD2|TRBV4-2|TRBJ2-3|.
TGTGCCAGCAGCCCGAAGGGACTAGCGGACACAGATACGCAGTATTTT
CASSPKGLADTDTQYF
>.|TRBV4-3|TRBJ2-7|many
TGCGCCAGCAGCCAATTTCCCTCGCCAGGGCGGTACGAGCAGTACTTC
CASSQFPSPGRYEQYF
>.|TRBV2|TRBJ1-1|many
TGTGCCAGCAGTGAAGGGGGGTACATGAACACTGAAGCTTTCTTT
CASSEGGYMNTEAFF
>TRBD1|TRBV4-3|TRBJ2-7|many
TGCGCCAGCAGCCTCGGACAGGACTCCTACGAGCAGTACTTC
CASSLGQDSYEQYF